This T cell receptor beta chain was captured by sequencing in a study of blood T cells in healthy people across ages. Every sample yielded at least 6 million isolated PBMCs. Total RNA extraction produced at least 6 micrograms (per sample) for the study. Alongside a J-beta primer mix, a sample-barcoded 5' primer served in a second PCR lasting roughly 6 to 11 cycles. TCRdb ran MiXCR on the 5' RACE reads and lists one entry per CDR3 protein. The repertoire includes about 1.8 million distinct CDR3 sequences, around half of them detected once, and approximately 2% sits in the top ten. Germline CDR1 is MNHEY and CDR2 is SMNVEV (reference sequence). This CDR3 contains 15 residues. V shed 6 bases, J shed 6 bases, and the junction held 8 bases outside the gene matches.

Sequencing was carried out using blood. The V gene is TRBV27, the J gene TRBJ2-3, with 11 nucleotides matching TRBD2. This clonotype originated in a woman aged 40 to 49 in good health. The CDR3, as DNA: TGTGCCAGCAGAATAGCGGGGGGGGTGGGGGATACGCAGTATTTT. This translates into CASRIAGGVGDTQYF.